The T cell receptor beta chain described here comes from a study of PD-1 blockade in classical Hodgkin lymphoma. Study outcomes and limitations: Compared with baseline, CD4+ but not CD8+ TCR diversity had risen significantly by C4D1. There remain no defined causes for the repertoire differences, which possibly reflect disease activity or prior therapy. According to reports, newly diagnosed patients had lower baseline TCR diversity than healthy donors, and relapsed/refractory patients had lower baseline TCR diversity still. Baseline diversity was lower in partial responders and progressors than complete responders.

Only one count was recorded for this clone. Its target is not known. Generated by immunoSEQ multiplex PCR, the TCRdb table keeps only in-frame clones and is missing some. The data contain about 1,800 clones, around 81% of them singletons. Every single patient, without exception, relapsed after autologous stem cell transplantation, and brentuximab vedotin exposure varied. The CDR3 covers 14 residues. V dropped 0 bases and J dropped 2 bases, with 5 bases sitting between them. Per the germline V gene, CDR1 is KGHSH and CDR2 is LQKENI. This TCR came from a human donor with classical Hodgkin lymphoma. The sequences come from peripheral blood mononuclear cells (PBMCs), collected at baseline. The J gene is TRBJ1-5, the V gene TRBV18; D remains ambiguous. The CDR3 DNA follows: TGTGCCAGCTCACCACCGGGAGGCAATCAGCCCCAGCATTTT. It codes for CASSPPGGNQPQHF.